This TCR beta chain was sequenced for a study of T-cell memory formation after mild COVID-19. Regarding the study as a whole: Day 15 to 85 contracting clones showed balanced CD4/CD8; later expanders leaned CD4+. Clones that contracted clustered mainly in CM and EM if CD4+ and in EMRA if CD8+. Prior to infection, memory already included some responding clones, suggesting cross-reactive memory joined.

The CDR3 extends over 17 amino acids. V dropped 0 bases and J dropped 2; count of bases not matched to a gene: 4. CDR1 and CDR2 from the germline V gene are MGHRA and YSYEKL. On this clonotype: Its matching antigen is unknown.

Constant-segment primers were used for 5'RACE, and the resulting TCR alpha and TCR beta cDNA libraries carried sample barcodes and UMIs. One entry per CDR3 protein, called by TCRdb with MiXCR from the 5' RACE reads. The data show 550,000 to 650,000 distinct CDR3 sequences, roughly 17% seen once. The chain uses TRBV4-1 and TRBJ2-3; TRBD2 matches 11 bases. The source is an adult woman who had mild COVID-19 (a few samples of this study predate the infection). Cell type and time point are not known. The sample taken for sequencing was PBMCs or a T cell subset sorted from them (not recorded which). CDR3 sequence: CASSQELAGGLTDTQYF. As DNA, the CDR3 is TGCGCCAGCAGCCAAGAGCTAGCGGGGGGACTCACAGATACGCAGTATTTT.